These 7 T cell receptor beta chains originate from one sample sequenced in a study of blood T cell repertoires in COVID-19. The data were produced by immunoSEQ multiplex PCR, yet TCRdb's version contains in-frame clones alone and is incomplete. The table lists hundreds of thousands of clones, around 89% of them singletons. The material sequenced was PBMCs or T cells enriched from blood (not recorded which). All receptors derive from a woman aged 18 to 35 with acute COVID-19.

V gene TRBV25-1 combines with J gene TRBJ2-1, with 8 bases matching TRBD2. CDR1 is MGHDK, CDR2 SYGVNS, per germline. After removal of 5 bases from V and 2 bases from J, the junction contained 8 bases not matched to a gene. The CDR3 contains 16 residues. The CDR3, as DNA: TGTGCCAGCAGTCAAGAAGCGGGAGTACCCTACAATGAGCAGTTCTTC. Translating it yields CASSQEAGVPYNEQFF.

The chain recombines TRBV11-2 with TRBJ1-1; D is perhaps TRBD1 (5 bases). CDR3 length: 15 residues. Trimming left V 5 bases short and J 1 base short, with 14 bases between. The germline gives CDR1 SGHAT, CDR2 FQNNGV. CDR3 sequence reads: CASSDLRVGNTEAFF. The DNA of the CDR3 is TGTGCCAGCAGCGACCTCAGGGTGGGGAACACTGAAGCTTTCTTT.

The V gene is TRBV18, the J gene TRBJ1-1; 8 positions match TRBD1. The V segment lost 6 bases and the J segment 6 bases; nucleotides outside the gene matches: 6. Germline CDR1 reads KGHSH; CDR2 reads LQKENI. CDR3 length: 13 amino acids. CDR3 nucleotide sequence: TGTGCCAGCTCCCTCGGGACAGGCTCTGAAGCTTTCTTT. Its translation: CASSLGTGSEAFF.

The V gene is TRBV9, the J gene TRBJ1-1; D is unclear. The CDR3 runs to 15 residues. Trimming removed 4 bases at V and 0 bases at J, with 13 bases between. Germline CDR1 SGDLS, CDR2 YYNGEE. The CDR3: CASSPAEGLNTEAFF. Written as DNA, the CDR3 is TGTGCCAGCAGCCCCGCCGAGGGATTGAACACTGAAGCTTTCTTT. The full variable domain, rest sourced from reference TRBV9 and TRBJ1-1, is DSGVTQTPKHLITATGQRVTLRCSPRSGDLSVYWYQQSLDQGLQFLIQYYNGEERAKGNILERFSAQQFPDLHSELNLSSLELGDSALYFCASSPAEGLNTEAFFGQGTRLTVV.

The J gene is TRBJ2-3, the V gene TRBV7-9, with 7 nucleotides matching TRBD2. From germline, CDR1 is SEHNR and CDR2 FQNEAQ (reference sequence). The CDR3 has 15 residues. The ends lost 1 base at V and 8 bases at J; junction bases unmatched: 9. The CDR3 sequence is CASSLGLGRERTQYF. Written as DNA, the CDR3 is TGTGCCAGCAGCTTAGGTCTCGGGCGGGAGCGTACGCAGTATTTT.

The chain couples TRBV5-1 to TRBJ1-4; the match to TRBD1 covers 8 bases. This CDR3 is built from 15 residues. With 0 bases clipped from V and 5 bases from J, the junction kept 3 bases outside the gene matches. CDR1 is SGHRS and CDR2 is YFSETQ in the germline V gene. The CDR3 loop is CASSLGTGRNEKLFF. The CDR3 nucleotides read TGCGCCAGCAGCTTGGGGACAGGGAGGAATGAAAAACTGTTTTTT.

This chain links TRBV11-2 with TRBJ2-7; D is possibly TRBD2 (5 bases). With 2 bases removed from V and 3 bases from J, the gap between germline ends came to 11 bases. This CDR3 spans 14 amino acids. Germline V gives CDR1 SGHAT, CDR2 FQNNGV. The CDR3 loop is CASSLRGASYEQYF. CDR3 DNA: TGTGCCAGCAGCTTACGGGGAGCTAGCTACGAGCAGTACTTC. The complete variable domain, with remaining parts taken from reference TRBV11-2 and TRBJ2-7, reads EAGVAQSPRYKIIEKRQSVAFWCNPISGHATLYWYQQILGQGPKLLIQFQNNGVVDDSQLPKDRFSAERLKGVDSTLKIQPAKLEDSAVYLCASSLRGASYEQYFGPGTRLTVT.